Each of the 6 T cell receptor beta chains below was sequenced from the same sample in a study of tumor-infiltrating lymphocytes in primary liver carcinoma. The template, 500 ng total RNA, yielded TCR beta cDNA made with a constant-region primer. Investigators got TCR beta libraries out of three nested multiplex PCR rounds, done with slightly modified ARM-PCR. TRBV1-TRBV30 forward primers paired with a C-beta reverse primer drove the first two PCR rounds, approximately 11 cycles each. TCRdb reanalysed the multiplex PCR reads using MiXCR and keeps one entry per CDR3 protein. Of about 120,000 distinct CDR3 sequences listed, around two thirds are singletons. RNA and DNA were co-extracted from approximately 20-30 mg of unsorted bulk tissue. The sequenced sample was liver tumor tissue from sampling region 1. Subset given: tumor region T1, superior pole. The source is a woman aged 55-70 years with primary liver carcinoma and hepatitis B virus infection.

Remarks on this clonotype: The junction departs from germline at one end; a sequencing error may be responsible. The V gene is TRBV11-2, the J gene TRBJ1-2, with D hard to call. This CDR3 is built from 12 residues. Germline CDR1 and CDR2: SGHAT and FQNNGV. The CDR3 coding sequence is TGTGCCAGCAGCTCCAGGAACTATGGCTACGCCTTC. It translates to CASSSRNYGYAF.

The sample holds a few counts of this clonotype. This CDR3 is CANSWTTQNEQFF. The CDR3 region has the DNA TGTGCCAACAGTTGGACTACCCAAAATGAGCAGTTCTTC. This rearrangement joins TRBV11-3 to TRBJ2-1; a weak D match, TRBD2 (6 bases). Between the trimmed V and J ends, which lost 10 bases and 7 bases, there was a span of 17 bases. The CDR3 length is 13 residues. Germline lookup yields CDR1 SGHNT and CDR2 YENEEA.

For this clonotype: A much larger clone lies a single base off, so this may be a read error. The chain has TRBV12-3 or TRBV12-4 and TRBJ2-5; possible D gene TRBD2, 6 bases. V gave up 5 bases and J gave up 4 bases, with 14 bases separating them. This CDR3 has 14 residues. CDR3 protein: CASSRDFSRETQYF. The CDR3 nucleotides are TGTGCCAGCAGTAGGGACTTCAGCCGAGAGACCCAGTACTTC.

In regard to this clonotype: One end of the junction is discordant with germline, which a read error may explain. The rearrangement links TRBV5-6 to TRBJ2-6; D is perhaps TRBD1 (5 bases). CDR3 size: 14 residues. Germline V gives CDR1 SGHDT, CDR2 YYEEEE. CDR3 DNA: TGTGCCGGCAGCTTGGGGCCTGGGGCCAACGTCCTGACTTTC. Translation gives CAGSLGPGANVLTF.

This chain uses TRBV5-1 with TRBJ1-2; a possible D gene is TRBD1 (5 bases). Deletions cut 4 bases from V and 6 bases from J, with 13 bases between. CDR1 and CDR2 (germline): SGHRS, YFSETQ. The CDR3 length is 13 residues. CDR3: CASSQGPGNGYTF. Written as DNA, the CDR3 is TGCGCCAGCAGCCAGGGACCGGGAAATGGCTACACCTTC.

A remark on this clonotype: The junction does not match germline at one end; this may be a read error. The V gene is TRBV7-8, the J gene TRBJ2-6, with D possibly matching TRBD1 (5 bases). Germline assignment: CDR1 SGHVS and CDR2 FQNEAQ. The CDR3 contains 15 residues. The CDR3 reads CASSIEGAGANVLTF. The CDR3 bases are TGCGCCAGCAGCATAGAAGGGGCCGGGGCCAACGTCCTGACTTTC.